Presented here are 30 T cell receptor beta chains from one specimen sequenced in a study of T cells in Graves' hyperthyroidism and ophthalmopathy. Using RNA transcripts as the source, TCR beta CDR3 regions were amplified. Primed by the HTBI set, a first-round RT-PCR was run on the TCR CDR3. TCRdb re-derived calls from the multiplex PCR reads in MiXCR, one entry per CDR3 protein. Of roughly 740,000 distinct CDR3 sequences listed, about 15% are singletons. The specimen sequenced was blood. These receptors were taken from a young man with Graves' hyperthyroidism.

This clonotype was counted only a few times. The junction departs from germline at one end; a sequencing error may be responsible. The V gene is TRBV20-1, the J gene TRBJ2-7; D may be TRBD1 or TRBD2 (5 bases each). The CDR3 length is 12 residues. CDR1 DFQATT and CDR2 SNEGSKA come from the germline V gene (reference sequence). The DNA of the CDR3 is TGCAGTGCCAGAGAGGGGTTTGGTGAGCAGTACTTC. Translated: CSAREGFGEQYF.

This clonotype was observed a handful of times. The chain employs TRBV9 and TRBJ2-3; 7 positions agree with TRBD1. The CDR3 sequence is 16 residues long. V lost 4 bases and J lost 4; bases outside the gene matches: 12. Germline loops: CDR1 SGDLS, CDR2 YYNGEE. CDR3: CASSPRQGVGPDTQYF. Here the CDR3 DNA reads TGTGCCAGCAGCCCTCGACAGGGAGTCGGCCCAGATACGCAGTATTTT.

This clonotype was seen at least ten times. The rearrangement links TRBV2 to TRBJ1-5; no firm D call. Trimming removed 1 base at V and 6 bases at J, with 13 bases between. This CDR3 region has 15 residues. Germline-derived CDR1 and CDR2 are SNHLY and FYNNEI. DNA for the CDR3: TGTGCCAGCAGTGAAGGGACTCCTGGTCGTCAGCCCCAGCATTTT. This sequence encodes CASSEGTPGRQPQHF.

In regard to this clonotype: A read error is possible here, since a much larger clone lies one base away. The rearrangement links TRBV11-2 to TRBJ2-1; tentatively, D is TRBD1 or TRBD2 (5 bases each). Germline V gives CDR1 SGHAT, CDR2 FQNNGV. This CDR3 comprises 15 residues. Trimming cost V 5 bases and J 9 bases, with 20 bases left between them. The CDR3 region has the DNA TGTGCCAGCAGCCCCTGGTTCGGGGCTACTCTTGAGCAGTTCTTC. Encoded protein: CASSPWFGATLEQFF. The full variable domain, its missing parts supplied by reference TRBV11-2 and TRBJ2-1, is EAGVAQSPRYKIIEKRQSVAFWCNPISGHATLYWYQQILGQGPKLLIQFQNNGVVDDSQLPKDRFSAERLKGVDSTLKIQPAKLEDSAVYLCASSPWFGATLEQFFGPGTRLTVL.

There are a few counts of this clonotype. CDR3 in amino acids: CASTPSAGVDRGDTQYF. CDR3 nucleotide sequence: TGTGCCAGCACGCCTTCGGCGGGAGTAGACCGGGGAGATACGCAGTATTTT. J is TRBJ2-3 and V is TRBV7-2; 7 bases line up with TRBD2. Germline CDR1 and CDR2: SGHTA and FQGNSA. The CDR3 runs 17 residues. With V trimmed by 7 bases and J by 5 bases, 18 bases remained unmatched.

The chain combines TRBV14 with TRBJ1-2; D not resolved. This CDR3 comprises 13 residues. V was cut by 5 bases and J by 5 bases, with 12 bases left in between. Germline CDR1 is SGHDN and CDR2 is FVKESK. CDR3 in DNA: TGTGCCAGCAGCAGCAGCTACGGGTATGGCTACACCTTC. Translated, it gives CASSSSYGYGYTF.

V gene TRBV9 combines with J gene TRBJ1-1, with TRBD1 as a possible D gene (5 bases). V was clipped by 4 bases and J by 10 bases, with 17 bases between them. The germline V gene has CDR1 SGDLS and CDR2 YYNGEE. The CDR3 length is 13 residues. For the CDR3, the DNA is TGTGCCAGCAGCTCCCCGAGACAGAGAAGAGCTTTCTTT. It yields the protein CASSSPRQRRAFF.

This clonotype occurred a few times. The rearrangement joins TRBV3-1 to TRBJ2-7; D tentatively fits TRBD1 or TRBD2 (5 bases each). Germline loops: CDR1 LGHDT, CDR2 YNNKEL (reference sequence). V dropped 1 base and J dropped 6 bases, with 10 bases sitting between them. CDR3 length equals 13 residues. The CDR3 protein is CASSQGLGAEQYF. In nucleotides, the CDR3 is TGTGCCAGCAGCCAAGGTCTCGGGGCCGAGCAGTACTTC.

This clonotype was recorded at least ten times. V and J are TRBV2 and TRBJ2-1, with D possibly being TRBD2 (6 bases). Trimming took off 6 bases at V and 5 bases at J, with 17 bases between the two ends. The CDR3 is 15 amino acids. CDR1 and CDR2 (germline): SNHLY, FYNNEI. The CDR3 protein is CASSERGSGHNEQFF. The CDR3 DNA is TGTGCCAGCAGCGAGAGGGGTAGCGGCCACAATGAGCAGTTCTTC.

In this sample, this clonotype turned up a few times. The CDR3 here is CASSLSGIMLTDTQYF. For the CDR3, the DNA is TGTGCCAGCAGCTTGAGCGGGATCATGCTCACAGATACGCAGTATTTT. The chain recombines TRBV4-2 with TRBJ2-3, with TRBD2 identical over 7 bases. Per germline, CDR1 LGHNA and CDR2 YNFKEQ. The V segment lost 5 bases and the J segment 2 bases; nucleotides outside the gene matches: 10. This CDR3 is built from 16 residues.

V gene TRBV20-1 combines with J gene TRBJ2-1, with 12 bases lining up with TRBD2. The CDR3 has 14 residues. Germline V gene data show CDR1 as DFQATT and CDR2 as SNEGSKA (reference sequence). V was clipped by 6 bases and J by 8 bases; unmatched bases: 8. The CDR3 coding sequence is TGCAGTGCCCCGACTAGCGGGAGCGGCGATGAGCAGTTCTTC. Amino acid sequence: CSAPTSGSGDEQFF.

The chain links TRBV6-1 to TRBJ1-5; D gene unclear. From germline, CDR1 is MNHNS and CDR2 SASEGT. Trimming took 5 bases from V and 0 from J, leaving 14 bases between them. The CDR3 runs to 16 residues. The CDR3 coding sequence is TGTGCCAGCAGTCCCGGACGGTACTATAGCAATCAGCCCCAGCATTTT. Its protein product is CASSPGRYYSNQPQHF.

A few counts support this clonotype. The DNA for the CDR3 is TGTGCCAGCAGCAACCCGGGACTAGCGAGCAATGAGCAGTTCTTC. Amino acid sequence: CASSNPGLASNEQFF. The chain uses TRBV7-6 and TRBJ2-1; TRBD2 agrees at 10 bases. Germline lookup yields CDR1 SGHVS and CDR2 FNYEAQ. The CDR3 covers 15 residues. Trimming removed 5 bases from V and 6 bases from J; junction bases left unmatched: 7.

The CDR3 here is CASSLGSPTYGYTF. The CDR3 DNA follows: TGTGCCAGCAGCTTAGGATCGCCGACCTATGGCTACACCTTC. The genes are TRBV7-9 and TRBJ1-2; D is ambiguous. The CDR3 sequence is 14 residues long. Germline lookup yields CDR1 SEHNR and CDR2 FQNEAQ (reference sequence). V was pared by 1 base and J by 4 bases, with 10 bases between.

This clonotype showed up just a few times. CDR3 region: CASSVLSSTDTQYF. The CDR3 coding sequence is TGTGCCAGCAGCGTACTTAGTTCCACAGATACGCAGTATTTT. The chain carries TRBV9 and TRBJ2-3; D not certain. This CDR3 has 14 amino acids. Trimming took 1 base from V and 2 from J, leaving 8 bases between them. Germline CDR1 is SGDLS and CDR2 is YYNGEE.

The V gene is TRBV28, the J gene TRBJ2-6, with 10 positions matching TRBD2. The V segment lost 6 bases and the J segment 0 bases; nucleotides outside the gene matches: 8. Germline values: CDR1 MDHEN, CDR2 SYDVKM. This CDR3 has 18 residues. CDR3 sequence (DNA): TGTGCCAGCAGCAATCTAGCGGGAGTTTACTCTGGGGCCAACGTCCTGACTTTC. This translates into CASSNLAGVYSGANVLTF.

This clonotype was seen ten or more times. CDR3 nucleotides: TGCGCCAGCAGCTCTGACAGGGGGCTACGAAACGAGCAGTACTTC. It encodes CASSSDRGLRNEQYF. V and J are TRBV5-1 and TRBJ2-7; 10 bases are shared with TRBD1. Germline trimming cut 3 bases from V and 5 bases from J; bases unmatched to any gene: 8. Looked up from germline, CDR1 is SGHRS and CDR2 is YFSETQ. The CDR3 extends over 15 amino acids.

This clonotype was found a few times. The rearrangement uses TRBV12-3 or TRBV12-4 and TRBJ1-3; D unclear. The CDR3 has 13 amino acids. The V end lost 6 bases, the J end lost 6 bases, and 12 bases lay between the germline ends. The CDR3 spells CASSLGPSNTIYF. The CDR3, as DNA: TGTGCCAGCAGCCTGGGTCCCTCAAACACCATATATTTT.

The V gene is TRBV5-1, the J gene TRBJ2-2; D may be TRBD1 or TRBD2 (6 bases each). There are 16 residues in the CDR3. Germline V lookup: CDR1 SGHRS, CDR2 YFSETQ. Trimming removed 3 bases from V and 5 bases from J, with 17 bases in between. Here the CDR3 DNA reads TGCGCCAGCAGCTATGCCCCCCGGGGGCAAACCGGGGAGCTGTTTTTT. Protein sequence: CASSYAPRGQTGELFF.

Many counts were recorded for this clonotype. This chain joins TRBV20-1 and TRBJ1-5; tentative D call: TRBD1 (5 bases). V was shortened by 6 bases and J by 6 bases, with 18 bases between the two germline ends. The germline V gene has CDR1 DFQATT and CDR2 SNEGSKA (reference sequence). This CDR3 is built from 14 residues. CDR3 sequence (DNA): TGCAGTGCCGGGACGCCGGGAAGAAGTCAGCCCCAGCATTTT. The encoded protein is CSAGTPGRSQPQHF.

This clonotype has more than one count but fewer than ten. J is TRBJ1-1 and V is TRBV7-9; 8 bases agree with TRBD1. Germline trimming cut 5 bases from V and 1 base from J; bases unmatched to any gene: 12. Germline loops: CDR1 SEHNR, CDR2 FQNEAQ (reference sequence). The CDR3 contains 17 residues. This CDR3 is CASSLYGQGIRNTEAFF. CDR3 nucleotides: TGTGCCAGCAGCCTCTACGGACAGGGTATAAGGAACACTGAAGCTTTCTTT.

This chain connects TRBV20-1 to TRBJ1-1; 10 positions agree with TRBD1. The CDR3 sequence is 12 residues long. CDR1 and CDR2 from the germline V gene are DFQATT and SNEGSKA (reference sequence). Germline trimming cut 7 bases from V and 5 bases from J; bases unmatched to any gene: 4. The CDR3 region is CSEKGQGTEAFF. In nucleotides, the CDR3 is TGCAGTGAAAAGGGACAGGGGACTGAAGCTTTCTTT.

This clonotype was recorded a few times. At one of its ends the junction is not consistent with the germline gene, which may arise from a read error. The V call is TRBV7-7, the J call TRBJ2-5, with 7 bases aligning to TRBD2. CDR1 SSHAT and CDR2 FNYEAQ come from the germline V gene (reference sequence). The CDR3 is 15 residues long. The CDR3, as DNA: TGTGCTAGCAGCCTGGGCGGAGCGGGGCAAGAGACCCAGTACTTC. Protein sequence: CASSLGGAGQETQYF. Combining the CDR3 with reference TRBV7-7 and TRBJ2-5 gives the whole variable domain GAGVSQSPRYKVTKRGQDVTLRCDPISSHATLYWYQQALGQGPEFLTYFNYEAQPDKSGLPSDRFSAERPEGSISTLTIQRTEQRDSAMYRCASSLGGAGQETQYFGPGTRLLVL.

This clonotype was seen many times. CDR3 sequence: CASSRDRGRRLFF. The CDR3 nucleotides are TGTGCCAGTAGTCGGGACAGGGGGAGAAGACTGTTTTTT. The chain couples TRBV19 to TRBJ1-4; 11 bases line up with TRBD1. Germline CDR1 LNHDA, CDR2 SQIVND (reference sequence). After removal of 5 bases from V and 13 bases from J, the junction contained 6 bases not matched to a gene. The CDR3 sequence is 13 residues long.

This clonotype has at least ten counts. The chain is built from TRBV28 and TRBJ2-7, with 7 bases identical to TRBD2. The germline V gene encodes CDR1 MDHEN and CDR2 SYDVKM. The CDR3 covers 12 residues. With V trimmed by 2 bases and J by 5 bases, 0 bases remained unmatched. In DNA, the CDR3 is TGTGCCAGCAGTTTAACTAGCGACGAGCAGTACTTC. Its protein product is CASSLTSDEQYF.

This clonotype has only a few counts. The genes are TRBV19 and TRBJ2-3, with D possibly being TRBD1 (5 bases). CDR3 length: 14 amino acids. Trimming removed 3 bases from V and 5 bases from J, with 12 bases in between. The germline V gene has CDR1 LNHDA and CDR2 SQIVND (reference sequence). CDR3 sequence reads: CASSIGTGRDTQYF. In nucleotides, the CDR3 is TGTGCCAGTAGTATCGGTACAGGCCGAGATACGCAGTATTTT. Variable domain in full (rest from reference TRBV19 and TRBJ2-3): DGGITQSPKYLFRKEGQNVTLSCEQNLNHDAMYWYRQDPGQGLRLIYYSQIVNDFQKGDIAEGYSVSREKKESFPLTVTSAQKNPTAFYLCASSIGTGRDTQYFGPGTRLTVL.

This clonotype was observed a handful of times. This sequence joins TRBV28 and TRBJ2-7; D is ambiguous. V was shortened by 7 bases and J by 7 bases, with 11 bases between the two germline ends. Germline CDR1 reads MDHEN; CDR2 reads SYDVKM. The CDR3 is 11 amino acids. The CDR3 spells CASTSQREQYF. In DNA form, the CDR3 reads TGTGCCAGCACCTCACAGAGGGAGCAGTACTTC.

This clonotype has at least ten counts. This chain connects TRBV7-8 to TRBJ1-4, with D possibly matching TRBD1 (6 bases). The ends were cut back, 5 bases at V and 0 bases at J, with 10 bases in the middle. The germline CDR1 and CDR2 sequences are SGHVS and FQNEAQ. The CDR3 runs to 15 residues. Here the CDR3 reads CASSPRTATNEKLFF. Here the CDR3 DNA reads TGTGCCAGCAGCCCACGGACAGCAACTAATGAAAAACTGTTTTTT.

V is TRBV5-8 and J is TRBJ2-6, with D tentatively TRBD1 (6 bases). The CDR3 length is 17 residues. Trimming took off 1 base at V and 3 bases at J, with 14 bases between the two ends. Germline V lookup: CDR1 SGHTS, CDR2 YDEGEE. CDR3 coding DNA: TGTGCCAGCAGCTTGCAGCCAGGGGAAAGTGGGGCCAACGTCCTGACTTTC. It specifies CASSLQPGESGANVLTF.

This clonotype appeared a few times. The rearrangement uses TRBV9 and TRBJ2-3; D might be TRBD2 (6 bases). CDR1 and CDR2 from the germline V gene are SGDLS and YYNGEE. The germline V and J ends were trimmed by 0 bases and 6 bases, with 17 bases remaining between them. The CDR3 is 16 residues long. CDR3 in amino acids: CASSVGDSNPLDTQYF. CDR3 DNA sequence: TGTGCCAGCAGCGTAGGGGACTCGAATCCTCTGGATACGCAGTATTTT. Filled out from reference TRBV9 and TRBJ2-3, the complete variable domain reads DSGVTQTPKHLITATGQRVTLRCSPRSGDLSVYWYQQSLDQGLQFLIQYYNGEERAKGNILERFSAQQFPDLHSELNLSSLELGDSALYFCASSVGDSNPLDTQYFGPGTRLTVL.